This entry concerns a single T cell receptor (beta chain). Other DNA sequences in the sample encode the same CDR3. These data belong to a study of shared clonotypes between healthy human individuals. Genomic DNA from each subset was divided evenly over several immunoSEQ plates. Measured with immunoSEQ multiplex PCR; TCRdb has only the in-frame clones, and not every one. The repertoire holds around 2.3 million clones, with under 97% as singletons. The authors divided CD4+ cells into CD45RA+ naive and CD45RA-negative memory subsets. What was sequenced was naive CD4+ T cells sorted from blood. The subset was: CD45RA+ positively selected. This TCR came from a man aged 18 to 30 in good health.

CDR3 amino acids: CASSVAQGRETQYF. The CDR3 nucleotides read TGTGCCAGCAGCGTAGCACAGGGTCGAGAGACCCAGTACTTC. V is TRBV9 and J is TRBJ2-5, with D tentatively TRBD1 (6 bases). Germline CDR1 and CDR2: SGDLS and YYNGEE. Deletions cut 0 bases from V and 4 bases from J, with 10 bases between. The CDR3 covers 14 residues.